This T cell receptor beta chain was identified in a study of brain T cells in children with intractable seizures. The repertoire was sequenced with immunoSEQ multiplex PCR; TCRdb's copy has only in-frame clones and lacks some. The profile shows 300,000 to 400,000 clones, about 93% of them singletons. Sample time point: blood from clinic visit 5 months post-surgery; TSC patient then seizure free. The sequenced cases were selected for having the highest brain T cell transcript signatures. The V gene lost 2 bases and the J gene lost 6 bases, with 5 bases spanning the gap. Germline CDR1 and CDR2: MGHRA and YSYEKL. The CDR3 length is 12 residues.

The sample was peripheral blood, taken roughly 5 months after surgery. This chain connects TRBV4-1 to TRBJ2-1; the D is unclear. The clonotype was recovered from a boy under two years old with tuberous sclerosis and intractable seizures. The CDR3 here is CASSQLTNEQFF. Here the CDR3 DNA reads TGCGCCAGCAGCCAATTAACCAATGAGCAGTTCTTC.